A selection of T cell receptor beta chains follows, all from one sample in a study of cytomegalovirus exposure and HLA in healthy donors. The repertoire was sequenced with immunoSEQ multiplex PCR; TCRdb's copy has only in-frame clones and lacks some. The sample carries 100,000 to 150,000 clones, roughly nine tenths recorded once. Sample: PBMCs. The receptor set was obtained from a woman between 18 and 29 years old in good health and CMV-seronegative. Both conserved end residues are part of each CDR3. The D gene is left open where the match is weak. Clone sizes are given selectively: once, few, many, or a class where the clone is expanded.

>.|TRBJ2-3|TRBV28|.
CASSSGGTQHTQYF
TGTGCCAGCAGTTCAGGGGGGACCCAACATACGCAGTATTTT
>.|TRBJ1-5|TRBV30|.
CAWSAGGSIYQPQHF
TGTGCCTGGAGTGCGGGGGGCTCGATTTATCAGCCCCAGCATTTT
>TRBD1|TRBJ2-5|TRBV7-8|.
CASSLYRGETQYF
TGTGCCAGCAGCTTATACAGGGGTGAGACCCAGTACTTC
>TRBD2|TRBJ2-1|TRBV9|.
CASSLGLAGEVSWINEQFF
TGTGCCAGCAGCCTCGGACTAGCGGGAGAAGTTTCTTGGATCAATGAGCAGTTCTTC
>.|TRBJ1-5|TRBV9|.
CASSVALRQGNQPQHF
TGTGCCAGCAGCGTAGCTCTAAGGCAGGGTAATCAGCCCCAGCATTTT
>TRBD1|TRBJ1-5|TRBV30|.
CAWNRGKQPQHF
TGTGCCTGGAACAGGGGCAAACAGCCCCAGCATTTT
>.|TRBJ2-7|TRBV6-6|.
CASSASSGAEQYF
TGTGCCAGCAGTGCCTCTTCAGGCGCCGAGCAGTACTTC
>.|TRBJ2-6|TRBV30|.
CAWSVRFSGSGANVLTF
TGTGCCTGGAGTGTACGGTTCTCGGGCTCTGGGGCCAACGTCCTGACTTTC
>.|TRBJ1-1|TRBV19|.
CASWTANTEAFF
TGTGCCAGTTGGACAGCAAACACTGAAGCTTTCTTT
>TRBD1|TRBJ1-1|TRBV13|.
CASQTGEDTEAFF
TGTGCCAGCCAGACAGGGGAGGACACTGAAGCTTTCTTT
>TRBD1|TRBJ1-2|TRBV19|once
CASNPTGGNYGYTF
TGTGCCAGTAACCCGACAGGGGGAAACTATGGCTACACCTTC
>.|TRBJ1-1|TRBV19|once
CASSRRTEAFF
TGTGCCAGTAGTCGCAGGACTGAAGCTTTCTTT
>TRBD1|TRBJ1-3|TRBV5-5|.
CASSSDRGLSSGNTIYF
TGTGCCAGCAGCTCGGACAGGGGGCTTTCCTCTGGAAACACCATATATTTT
>TRBD1|TRBJ2-7|TRBV5-4|.
CASSLDGQGNYEQYF
TGTGCCAGCAGCTTGGATGGACAGGGGAACTACGAGCAGTACTTC
>TRBD2|TRBJ2-2|TRBV5-6|.
CASSLSGLAGYTGELFF
TGTGCCAGCAGCTTGAGTGGGCTAGCGGGGTACACCGGGGAGCTGTTTTTT
>TRBD1|TRBJ2-3|TRBV7-9|.
CASRLWTGASTDTQYF
TGTGCCAGCAGACTATGGACAGGGGCTAGCACAGATACGCAGTATTTT
>.|TRBJ2-1|TRBV7-2|.
CASSLGGREQFF
TGTGCCAGCAGCTTAGGGGGCCGTGAGCAGTTCTTC
>TRBD1|TRBJ2-3|TRBV18|.
CASSPPLDRYTDTQYF
TGTGCCAGCTCACCACCCCTGGACAGGTACACAGATACGCAGTATTTT
>.|TRBJ1-5|TRBV6-5|.
CASTGQQNQPQHF
TGTGCCAGCACCGGACAGCAGAATCAGCCCCAGCATTTT
>TRBD1|TRBJ2-5|TRBV5-4|.
CASRDGQGGPQETQYF
TGTGCCAGCAGGGATGGACAGGGTGGACCCCAAGAGACCCAGTACTTC
>.|TRBJ2-3|TRBV2|.
CASWTLRTDTQYF
TGTGCCAGCTGGACTCTCCGCACAGATACGCAGTATTTT
>TRBD1|TRBJ1-2|TRBV28|.
CASSLGTGITGHTTGGYTF
TGTGCCAGCAGTTTAGGGACAGGGATAACCGGACATACCACGGGTGGCTACACCTTC
>.|TRBJ1-6|TRBV30|.
CAGALSWNSPLHF
TGTGCTGGAGCACTTAGTTGGAACTCACCCCTCCACTTT
>TRBD1|TRBJ1-2|TRBV27|.
CASSLQGQTYGYTF
TGTGCCAGCAGTTTACAGGGACAGACGTATGGCTACACCTTC
>.|TRBJ2-7|TRBV7-2|.
CASSLGQVLDEQYF
TGTGCCAGCAGCTTAGGACAGGTGTTGGACGAGCAGTACTTC
>.|TRBJ2-5|TRBV28|.
CASSSTPRETQYF
TGTGCCAGCAGTTCGACCCCCAGGGAGACCCAGTACTTC
>TRBD1|TRBJ1-3|TRBV29-1|.
CSVEGVHRDREYTIYF
TGCAGCGTTGAAGGGGTTCACCGGGACAGGGAATACACCATATATTTT
>TRBD2|TRBJ2-7|TRBV5-1|.
CASSPGASGTYEQYF
TGCGCCAGCAGCCCCGGGGCTAGCGGGACCTACGAGCAGTACTTC
>TRBD2|TRBJ2-1|TRBV7-9|.
CASSLTSGDVHEQFF
TGTGCCAGCAGCTTGACTAGCGGGGACGTCCATGAGCAGTTCTTC
>.|TRBJ1-2|TRBV6-5|.
CASSYTGTYGYTF
TGTGCCAGCAGTTACACAGGGACCTATGGCTACACCTTC
>TRBD2|TRBJ2-7|TRBV15|.
CATSRGLAGGIYEQYF
TGTGCCACCAGCAGGGGGTTAGCGGGAGGGATCTACGAGCAGTACTTC
>TRBD1|TRBJ1-2|TRBV5-1|.
CASSSQGANYGYTF
TGCGCCAGCAGCTCACAGGGGGCTAACTATGGCTACACCTTC
>TRBD1|TRBJ1-2|TRBV27|.
CASRGTGGLGYTF
TGTGCCAGCAGGGGGACAGGGGGACTTGGCTACACCTTC
>TRBD1|TRBJ1-2|TRBV15|.
CATSRATGSNYGYTF
TGTGCCACCAGCAGAGCGACAGGGTCCAACTATGGCTACACCTTC
>.|TRBJ1-1|TRBV7-8|.
CASSLYAANTEAFF
TGTGCCAGCAGCTTATACGCGGCGAACACTGAAGCTTTCTTT
>TRBD1|TRBJ2-4|TRBV19|.
CASSIPDRVNIQYF
TGTGCCAGTAGTATCCCGGACAGGGTAAACATTCAGTACTTC
>.|TRBJ1-2|TRBV28|.
CASSFEGENYGYTF
TGTGCCAGCAGTTTTGAGGGTGAGAACTATGGCTACACCTTC
>.|TRBJ1-5|TRBV6-5|.
CASSPAGGNQPQHF
TGTGCCAGCAGTCCCGCCGGGGGGAATCAGCCCCAGCATTTT
>TRBD1|TRBJ1-5|TRBV6-1|.
CASSEHRGDQPQHF
TGTGCCAGCAGTGAACACAGGGGGGATCAGCCCCAGCATTTT
>.|TRBJ1-5|TRBV7-9|few
CASSSGRGQPQHF
TGTGCCAGCAGCTCGGGTCGGGGTCAGCCCCAGCATTTT
>TRBD2|TRBJ2-5|TRBV2|once
CATAGGKETQYF
TGTGCCACCGCGGGGGGGAAAGAGACCCAGTACTTC
>.|TRBJ1-5|TRBV4-3|.
CASSQDTGRPQHF
TGCGCCAGCAGCCAAGATACAGGCCGGCCCCAGCATTTT
>.|TRBJ1-3|TRBV18|few
CASSPMPPGGNTIYF
TGTGCCAGCTCACCTATGCCCCCGGGTGGAAACACCATATATTTT
>TRBD2|TRBJ2-5|TRBV28|few
CASSRSASTSGGETQYF
TGTGCCAGCAGCCGGAGCGCATCCACTAGCGGGGGGGAGACCCAGTACTTC
>TRBD1|TRBJ2-1|TRBV5-1|.
CASSSGTGGGYSYNEQFF
TGCGCCAGCAGCTCAGGGACAGGGGGTGGCTACTCCTACAATGAGCAGTTCTTC
>.|TRBJ2-1|TRBV7-2|.
CAAGLAGKRSYNEQFF
TGTGCAGCGGGCCTGGCGGGGAAGAGGTCCTACAATGAGCAGTTCTTC
>TRBD1|TRBJ2-2|TRBV30|.
CAWGQVNTGELFF
TGTGCCTGGGGACAGGTGAACACCGGGGAGCTGTTTTTT
>TRBD1|TRBJ1-6|TRBV19|few
CASRRGTGNNSPLHF
TGTGCCAGTAGACGGGGGACAGGTAACAATTCACCCCTCCACTTT
>TRBD2|TRBJ2-3|TRBV30|.
CAWREKGLVAADTQYF
TGTGCCTGGAGGGAAAAGGGACTAGTCGCGGCAGATACGCAGTATTTT
>.|TRBJ1-1|TRBV19|.
CASTGGQSNTEAFF
TGTGCCAGTACGGGAGGGCAGTCGAACACTGAAGCTTTCTTT
>.|TRBJ2-1|TRBV6-6|.
CASRIGHVNNEQFF
TGTGCCAGCAGGATAGGACACGTAAACAATGAGCAGTTCTTC
>.|TRBJ1-1|TRBV7-9|once
CASSLTANTEAFF
TGTGCCAGCAGCTTAACAGCTAACACTGAAGCTTTCTTT
>.|TRBJ2-3|TRBV7-9|.
CASSPKGGEGTDTQYF
TGTGCCAGCAGTCCCAAGGGCGGGGAGGGCACAGATACGCAGTATTTT